These 15 T cell receptor beta chains came from one sample sequenced in a study of a mutant IDH1 vaccine in newly diagnosed glioma. The time point was: week 47, end of study. Doses consisted of 300 ug of mutant IDH1 20-mer peptide each, paired with topical imiquimod. Their cognate antigens are unknown. TCRdb's copy holds only in-frame clones and misses some; the assay was immunoSEQ multiplex PCR. The table includes 45,000 to 55,000 clones, less than 85% detected once. The sequencing used PBMCs, collected from a glioma patient whose treatment included an IDH1 peptide vaccine. The receptors were gathered from a woman between 25 and 40 years old with glioma. Some clones in this sample may be carry-over from other donors' samples.

V is TRBV7-2 and J is TRBJ2-7, with 13 positions matching TRBD2. CDR1 SGHTA and CDR2 FQGNSA come from the germline V gene. This CDR3 has 15 amino acids. V shed 5 bases and J 9 bases; nucleotides not matched to a gene: 10. The CDR3 DNA sequence: TGTGCCAGCAGCCCACCGGGACTAGCGGGGTTGGTGCAGTACTTC. Its protein product is CASSPPGLAGLVQYF.

This clone has a handful of counts. V and J are TRBV29-1 and TRBJ1-2; D unresolved. The CDR3 runs 13 residues. Germline assignment: CDR1 SQVTM and CDR2 ANQGSEA. Deletions cut 7 bases from V and 4 bases from J, with 16 bases between. CDR3 protein: CSAPLPPSYGYTF. CDR3 DNA: TGCAGCGCTCCTCTTCCGCCTAGCTATGGCTACACCTTC.

The rearrangement joins TRBV6-1 to TRBJ1-2; no clear D gene. Germline-derived CDR1 and CDR2 are MNHNS and SASEGT. This CDR3 region has 15 residues. Trimming removed 2 bases at V and 0 bases at J, with 10 bases between. The CDR3 spells CASSEIMFANYGYTF. The CDR3 DNA reads as TGTGCCAGCAGTGAAATAATGTTTGCTAACTATGGCTACACCTTC.

V is TRBV25-1 and J is TRBJ1-1; a possible D gene is TRBD1 (5 bases). The CDR3 is 14 residues long. With 6 bases removed from V and 5 bases from J, the gap between germline ends came to 16 bases. Germline CDR1 and CDR2: MGHDK and SYGVNS. CDR3 coding DNA: TGTGCCAGCAGCCCAAGGCGGGGGGTGACTGAAGCTTTCTTT. This gives the protein CASSPRRGVTEAFF. Full variable domain (outside the CDR3, taken from reference TRBV25-1 and TRBJ1-1): EADIYQTPRYLVIGTGKKITLECSQTMGHDKMYWYQQDPGMELHLIHYSYGVNSTEKGDLSSESTVSRIRTEHFPLTLESARPSHTSQYLCASSPRRGVTEAFFGQGTRLTVV.

Worth noting for this clone: This sample includes further DNA sequences coding for the same CDR3. The rearrangement uses TRBV5-1 and TRBJ2-5; 7 positions agree with TRBD2. After removal of 0 bases from V and 2 bases from J, the junction contained 7 bases not matched to a gene. From germline, CDR1 is SGHRS and CDR2 YFSETQ. CDR3 size: 16 residues. The CDR3 protein is CASSLAASGGQETQYF. CDR3 DNA sequence: TGCGCCAGCAGCTTGGCCGCTAGCGGAGGACAAGAGACCCAGTACTTC.

This clone appeared once. The genes are TRBV2 and TRBJ2-5; TRBD1 matches at 7 bases. The V gene's germline CDR1 is SNHLY and CDR2 FYNNEI. The ends lost 8 bases at V and 5 bases at J; junction bases unmatched: 5. CDR3 length equals 12 residues. The chain's CDR3 is CASGQADETQYF. CDR3 coding DNA: TGTGCCAGCGGACAGGCTGATGAGACCCAGTACTTC.

The chain employs TRBV19 and TRBJ2-7; TRBD2 aligns across 7 bases. The CDR3 sequence is 17 residues long. Per germline, CDR1 LNHDA and CDR2 SQIVND (reference sequence). With V trimmed by 4 bases and J by 0 bases, 12 bases remained unmatched. The CDR3 nucleotides are TGTGCCAGTAGTACCCAGATTAGCGGGTTAAGCTCCTACGAGCAGTACTTC. It encodes CASSTQISGLSSYEQYF.

The sample holds one count of this clone. CDR3 region: CASTPGGTLQETQYF. The CDR3 nucleotides read TGTGCCAGCACCCCCGGGGGGACCCTCCAAGAGACCCAGTACTTC. This sequence joins TRBV9 and TRBJ2-5, with 7 bases identical to TRBD2. V shed 6 bases and J 1 base; nucleotides not matched to a gene: 9. Germline V gene data show CDR1 as SGDLS and CDR2 as YYNGEE. This CDR3 region has 15 residues.

The chain combines TRBV7-8 with TRBJ2-1; D may match TRBD1 or TRBD2 (5 bases each). The length of the CDR3 is 13 residues. Germline CDR1 reads SGHVS; CDR2 reads FQNEAQ. V gave up 6 bases and J gave up 10 bases, with 16 bases separating them. CDR3 residues: CASSPGAEGEQFF. In DNA form, the CDR3 reads TGTGCCAGCAGTCCCGGGGCAGAGGGGGAGCAGTTCTTC.

The rearrangement uses TRBV7-2 and TRBJ2-5; TRBD2 might be the D (5 bases). The germline V and J ends were trimmed by 6 bases and 9 bases, with 17 bases remaining between them. The CDR3 loop spans 13 amino acids. Germline V gene sequence: CDR1 SGHTA, CDR2 FQGNSA. The CDR3 region has the DNA TGTGCCAGCAGATCTGGGATCAAGGAGGCCCAGTACTTC. Protein: CASRSGIKEAQYF.

The chain links TRBV13 to TRBJ2-7; TRBD2 aligns across 11 bases. Losses at the gene ends were 4 bases for V and 5 bases for J; bases not matched to a gene: 13. Germline V gene lookup returns CDR1 PRHDT and CDR2 FYEKMQ (reference sequence). The CDR3 has 17 amino acids. The CDR3 loop is CASSSQSLLAGADEQYF. For the CDR3, the DNA is TGTGCCAGCAGCTCCCAAAGCCTACTAGCGGGAGCGGACGAGCAGTACTTC.

The V and J genes are TRBV30 and TRBJ1-5; D unresolved. Germline CDR1 reads GTSNPN; CDR2 reads SVGIG (reference sequence). There are 14 residues in the CDR3. The V end was cut by 0 bases, the J end by 2 bases, with 8 bases between. The CDR3 DNA is TGTGCCTGGAGTGTAGGGCAGGGCAATCAGCCCCAGCATTTT. Protein product: CAWSVGQGNQPQHF.

V usage is TRBV30 and J usage is TRBJ2-7, with a weak D call TRBD1 (6 bases). Germline assignment: CDR1 GTSNPN and CDR2 SVGIG (reference sequence). This CDR3 region has 12 residues. V lost 7 bases, J lost 0 bases, and 10 bases lay in between. CDR3 sequence: CASRGSSYEQYF. In nucleotides, the CDR3 is TGTGCCTCCAGGGGCAGCTCCTACGAGCAGTACTTC.

The gene calls are TRBV7-9 and TRBJ1-4; 8 bases are a match to TRBD1. V gave up 5 bases and J gave up 11 bases; unmatched junction bases: 16. This CDR3 has 16 residues. Germline V lookup: CDR1 SEHNR, CDR2 FQNEAQ (reference sequence). CDR3 residues: CASSLGQGGSSQKLFF. The CDR3 DNA reads TGTGCCAGCAGCCTAGGACAGGGTGGGTCATCGCAGAAACTGTTTTTT.

The rearrangement links TRBV5-8 to TRBJ2-1; D ambiguous. V was trimmed by 4 bases and J by 7 bases, leaving 15 bases between them. In germline, CDR1 is SGHTS, CDR2 YDEGEE. The CDR3 runs to 14 residues. The chain's CDR3 is CASSRVDIVNEQFF. The CDR3 nucleotides are TGTGCCAGCAGCCGCGTTGACATTGTAAATGAGCAGTTCTTC.